What follows describes a single T cell receptor (beta chain). As yet, its antigen is unknown. Clones were read by immunoSEQ multiplex PCR, and TCRdb kept only the in-frame ones, dropping some. The sample carries about 750,000 clones, 80% to 95% recorded once. The data stem from a study of shared clonotypes between healthy human individuals. Study at large: Plates per donor: three CD4 naive, three CD4 memory, two CD8 naive, one CD8 memory.

Naive CD8 cells, CD45RO-negative and positively selected for CCR7, excluded terminally differentiated effector memory CD45RA+ cells. The study, taken as a whole, reports: Rarefaction indicated that sorted-subset sequencing remained incomplete although depth was large. Across subsets, estimated richness was generally greater for naive than for memory populations. Non-shared clonotypes had lower generation probabilities than clonotypes shared by all four sorted-subset donors.

The CDR3 runs 18 residues. The germline CDR1 and CDR2 sequences are SQVTM and ANQGSEA. V shed 6 bases and J 1 base; nucleotides not matched to a gene: 16. The source of this sequence is a man aged 25 to 40 in good health. The rearrangement uses TRBV29-1 and TRBJ2-2, with 8 positions matching TRBD2. The specimen sequenced was naive CD8+ T cells sorted from blood. This CDR3 is CSVPNGLAVWKNTGELFF. The CDR3 DNA follows: TGCAGCGTCCCGAACGGACTAGCCGTTTGGAAGAACACCGGGGAGCTGTTTTTT.